These T cell receptor beta chains were read from a single sample in a study of shared clonotypes between healthy human individuals. Measured with immunoSEQ multiplex PCR; TCRdb has only the in-frame clones, and not every one. The sample yields fewer than 1.4 million clones, 78% seen once. The sample consisted of memory CD4+ T cells from PBMCs. Every receptor here comes from a man aged 18 to 29 in good health. Some clones in this sample may be carry-over from other donors' samples. Each CDR3 is given with its conserved first and last residue. Each record gives: CDR3 length, D gene, V gene, clone size, J gene, CDR3 DNA, CDR3 protein. A D gene is named only where the DNA matches it firmly. Not all rows give a size; the values are once, few, many and, for expanded clones, a class.

>16|.|TRBV28|.|TRBJ1-2
TGTGCCAGCAGTTCCCCATTTGATACAGGGCGTGTGGGCTACACCTTC
CASSSPFDTGRVGYTF
>12|.|TRBV7-9|few|TRBJ1-1
TGTGCCAGCAGCTTAGGCAGGGCTGAAGCTTTCTTT
CASSLGRAEAFF
>14|.|TRBV2|.|TRBJ2-2
TGTGCCAGCAGCCGGGACTTCCAAACCGGGGAGCTGTTTTTT
CASSRDFQTGELFF
>14|TRBD1|TRBV28|.|TRBJ1-5
TGTGCCAGCAGCCCACAGGGGGATACGCAGCCCCAGCATTTT
CASSPQGDTQPQHF
>12|.|TRBV2|many|TRBJ2-3
TGTGCCAGCAGCGACGACACAGATACGCAGTATTTT
CASSDDTDTQYF
>13|.|TRBV10-3|.|TRBJ1-1
TGTGCCAGCATAGGGAGAAACGGGTATGAAGCTTTCTTT
CASIGRNGYEAFF
>13|.|TRBV12-5|.|TRBJ1-5
TGTGCTAGTGGTTTGGGGAACGGTCAGCCCCAGCATTTT
CASGLGNGQPQHF
>17|TRBD1|TRBV11-2|.|TRBJ2-6
TGTGCCAGCAGAGGGTCCAGGGGGAGCTCTGGGGCCAACGTCCTGACTTTC
CASRGSRGSSGANVLTF
>14|TRBD1|TRBV6-6|.|TRBJ1-2
TGTGCCAGCAGGGAAAGACAGGGCAACTATGGCTACACCTTC
CASRERQGNYGYTF
>14|.|TRBV10-3|.|TRBJ1-3
TGTGCCATCAGTGGCCAGGGCAGTGGAAACACCATATATTTT
CAISGQGSGNTIYF
>18|.|TRBV5-6|.|TRBJ1-1
TGTGCCAGCAGCCACCGCAACGGGCCCGGACTCTTGAACACTGAAGCTTTCTTT
CASSHRNGPGLLNTEAFF